One sample yielded the 22 T cell receptor beta chains listed below, sequenced in a study of T cells after yellow fever vaccination. TCRdb reanalysed the 5' RACE reads using MiXCR and keeps one entry per CDR3 protein. The sample lists some 63,000 distinct CDR3 sequences; less than 8.5% were seen once. The sample here was CD8+ T cells sorted from PBMCs, taken 15 days after the yellow fever booster vaccination. Source of these receptors: a man aged 25 to 40 who received the YFV17D yellow fever vaccine.

This clonotype appeared many times. The chain couples TRBV29-1 to TRBJ2-3; 10 nucleotides align to TRBD2. There are 16 residues in the CDR3. The trim removed 4 bases at V and 1 base at J, leaving 8 bases unmatched. The germline gives CDR1 SQVTM, CDR2 ANQGSEA. The DNA of the CDR3 is TGCAGCGTTGCTGGGACTAGCGCCCCAGGCACAGATACGCAGTATTTT. Translated, it gives CSVAGTSAPGTDTQYF.

This clonotype was seen at least ten times. The J gene is TRBJ2-2, the V gene TRBV12-3 or TRBV12-4, with 9 positions matching TRBD1. This CDR3 is built from 16 residues. J gave up 5 bases and V 10 bases, and 14 bases lay outside the gene matches. The CDR3 here is CAIPGQGPRGTGELFF. The CDR3 DNA reads TGTGCCATACCGGGACAGGGACCTCGGGGGACCGGGGAGCTGTTTTTT.

Many counts were recorded for this clonotype. V usage is TRBV29-1 and J usage is TRBJ2-1, with 8 nucleotides matching TRBD1. V lost 7 bases, J lost 10 bases, and 9 bases stayed unmatched. CDR1 and CDR2 (germline): SQVTM, ANQGSEA. CDR3 length: 12 amino acids. CDR3 bases: TGCAGCGCAGACCAGGGGGCAAGGGAGCAGTTCTTC. Amino acids: CSADQGAREQFF.

This clonotype was detected ten times or more. This chain connects TRBV28 to TRBJ2-7, with D perhaps TRBD2 (5 bases). This CDR3 is built from 12 residues. Germline assignment: CDR1 MDHEN and CDR2 SYDVKM. Trimming left V 3 bases short and J 4 bases short, with 7 bases between. The CDR3 DNA follows: TGTGCCAGCAGTTTTTCGGGGTACGAGCAGTACTTC. Translation gives CASSFSGYEQYF.

This clonotype has a single count. This may be a read error: a much more frequent sequence differs by one nucleotide. The chain links TRBV7-9 to TRBJ2-1; D call uncertain. The germline V gene encodes CDR1 SEHNR and CDR2 FQNEAQ (reference sequence). V shed 8 bases and J shed 6 bases, with 14 bases lying between them. The CDR3 runs to 13 residues. DNA of the CDR3: TGTGCCAGCTTCCCCCTGGTTATCAATGAGCAGTTCTTC. Protein: CASFPLVINEQFF. Based on the CDR3 plus reference TRBV7-9 and TRBJ2-1, the full variable domain is DTGVSQNPRHKITKRGQNVTFRCDPISEHNRLYWYRQTLGQGPEFLTYFQNEAQLEKSRLLSDRFSAERPKGSFSTLEIQRTEQGDSAMYLCASFPLVINEQFFGPGTRLTVL.

This clonotype was detected many times. The chain links TRBV7-9 to TRBJ1-4; 9 bases map to TRBD1. The CDR3 covers 14 residues. V shed 4 bases, J shed 7 bases, and the junction held 4 bases outside the gene matches. Germline assignment: CDR1 SEHNR and CDR2 FQNEAQ (reference sequence). The CDR3 nucleotides read TGTGCCAGCAGCTCACAGGGGGCTTTTGAAAAACTGTTTTTT. It encodes CASSSQGAFEKLFF.

This clonotype was picked up many times. The rearrangement uses TRBV12-3 or TRBV12-4 and TRBJ2-5, with 7 bases matching TRBD1. V lost 0 bases, J lost 9 bases, and 16 bases stayed unmatched. The CDR3 runs to 17 residues. CDR3 in DNA: TGTGCCAGCAGTTTAGCGGAAACGGACAGGAGAGCACGAGCCCAGTACTTC. Translated, it gives CASSLAETDRRARAQYF.

This sequence joins TRBV29-1 and TRBJ2-2; TRBD2 is a possible D gene (6 bases). The length of the CDR3 is 14 residues. V gave up 7 bases and J gave up 3 bases, with 15 bases separating them. Germline V gene lookup returns CDR1 SQVTM and CDR2 ANQGSEA. This chain's CDR3 is CSAPSGFDTGELFF. The CDR3 region has the DNA TGCAGCGCTCCGAGCGGGTTTGACACCGGGGAGCTGTTTTTT.

This clonotype was counted only a few times. The chain recombines TRBV20-1 with TRBJ2-3, with D possibly TRBD1 on 6 matching bases. CDR1 is DFQATT and CDR2 is SNEGSKA in the germline V gene (reference sequence). The germline V and J ends were trimmed by 4 bases and 0 bases, with 8 bases remaining between them. The CDR3 is made up of 13 amino acids. As DNA, the CDR3 is TGCAGTGCTACGGGACACAGCACAGATACGCAGTATTTT. This encodes CSATGHSTDTQYF.

This clonotype was detected many times. The chain couples TRBV20-1 to TRBJ2-1, with no clear D. V gave up 1 base and J gave up 9 bases, with 13 bases separating them. CDR1 is DFQATT, CDR2 SNEGSKA, per germline (reference sequence). The CDR3 covers 13 residues. The CDR3 loop reads CSARGPPVFEQFF. Here the CDR3 DNA reads TGCAGTGCTAGAGGACCCCCGGTTTTTGAGCAGTTCTTC.

Details on this clonotype: A much larger clone sits a single nucleotide away, making a read error possible. The gene calls are TRBV15 and TRBJ1-2; D remains ambiguous. CDR1 and CDR2 from the germline V gene are LNHNV and YYDKDF (reference sequence). V lost 0 bases and J lost 4, with 12 bases in between. The CDR3 runs to 15 residues. CDR3 coding DNA: TGTGCCACCAGCAGAGATCGGGGTGGGCTCTATGGCTACACCTTC. It encodes CATSRDRGGLYGYTF.

This chain connects TRBV7-2 to TRBJ2-3, with 7 nucleotides matching TRBD2. The CDR3 length is 15 residues. The V gene end was trimmed by 5 bases and the J gene end by 0 bases; junction bases not matched to a gene: 5. CDR1 SGHTA and CDR2 FQGNSA come from the germline V gene. The CDR3 DNA sequence: TGTGCCAGCAGCGCTAGCGGACCTAGCACAGATACGCAGTATTTT. Translating gives CASSASGPSTDTQYF. The full variable domain, with the rest looked up from reference TRBV7-2 and TRBJ2-3, is GAGVSQSPSNKVTEKGKDVELRCDPISGHTALYWYRQSLGQGLEFLIYFQGNSAPDKSGLPSDRFSAERTGGSVSTLTIQRTQQEDSAVYLCASSASGPSTDTQYFGPGTRLTVL.

Relative to its sample, this clonotype is medium-sized (0.01 to 0.1%). This chain joins TRBV3-1 and TRBJ2-6; D ambiguous. CDR1 LGHDT and CDR2 YNNKEL come from the germline V gene (reference sequence). V was pared by 3 bases and J by 3 bases, with 9 bases between. The CDR3 totals 15 residues. This CDR3 is CASSHGVGGANVLTF. CDR3 nucleotide sequence: TGTGCCAGCAGCCATGGCGTTGGTGGGGCCAACGTCCTGACTTTC.

Notes on this clonotype: This sequence may be a read error, since a much larger clone differs from it by one base. The rearrangement uses TRBV18 and TRBJ2-3, with D unclear. Trimming stripped 3 bases from V and 6 bases from J, with 13 bases between. The CDR3 extends over 14 amino acids. From germline, CDR1 is KGHSH and CDR2 LQKENI. The DNA for the CDR3 is TGTGCCAGCTCACCTCCGCTCTATAATGATACGCAGTATTTT. Translation gives CASSPPLYNDTQYF.

A note on this clonotype: A much larger clone differs by one base, so this may be a read error. The chain employs TRBV27 and TRBJ2-7; 7 bases fit TRBD1. Germline CDR1 reads MNHEY; CDR2 reads SMNVEV (reference sequence). This CDR3 comprises 13 residues. The CDR3 DNA follows: TGTGCCTGCAGTTCGGGACAGACCTACGAGCAGTACTTC. Translating gives CACSSGQTYEQYF.

This clonotype was found many times. The chain couples TRBV11-2 to TRBJ1-4; a possible D gene is TRBD1 (6 bases). Germline CDR1 reads SGHAT; CDR2 reads FQNNGV. V lost 5 bases to trimming and J lost 5 bases, with 15 bases between them. This CDR3 comprises 15 residues. The CDR3, as DNA: TGTGCCAGCAGCCCACGGGGGGGGGCGAATGAAAAACTGTTTTTT. Translating it yields CASSPRGGANEKLFF.

This clonotype was seen at least ten times. The chain is built from TRBV7-8 and TRBJ2-3; possibly TRBD2 for D (5 bases). Germline V gives CDR1 SGHVS, CDR2 FQNEAQ. Trimming left V 2 bases short and J 3 bases short, with 21 bases between. This CDR3 has 18 residues. The CDR3 loop reads CASSLRLAGTGLTDTQYF. CDR3 DNA sequence: TGTGCCAGCAGCTTACGGCTAGCTGGAACCGGTTTAACAGATACGCAGTATTTT.

This clonotype was seen many times. The chain has TRBV5-4 and TRBJ2-1, with 9 bases matching TRBD1. The CDR3 is 14 residues long. Germline assignment: CDR1 SGHNT and CDR2 YYREEE (reference sequence). With V trimmed by 4 bases and J by 4 bases, 3 bases remained unmatched. The chain's CDR3 is CASSQGQGYNEQFF. Written as DNA, the CDR3 is TGTGCCAGCAGCCAAGGACAGGGGTACAATGAGCAGTTCTTC.

This clonotype was detected many times. The J gene is TRBJ1-2, the V gene TRBV12-3 or TRBV12-4; maybe TRBD1 (5 bases). Trimming removed 4 bases from V and 0 bases from J, with 15 bases in between. CDR3 length: 16 amino acids. The CDR3 is CASSWKTAYANYGYTF. For the CDR3, the DNA is TGTGCCAGCAGTTGGAAGACAGCCTACGCTAACTATGGCTACACCTTC.

In this sample, this clonotype turned up many times. The chain has TRBV27 and TRBJ2-2; D gene uncertain. Germline V CDR1 and CDR2: MNHEY, SMNVEV (reference sequence). The CDR3 consists of 13 residues. Trimming cost V 0 bases and J 8 bases, with 7 bases left between them. CDR3 sequence reads: CASSLSTSGELFF. In nucleotides, the CDR3 is TGTGCCAGCAGTTTATCGACTTCGGGGGAGCTGTTTTTT.

Only a few counts were recorded for this clonotype. The gene calls are TRBV2 and TRBJ2-3; no firm D call. The germline CDR1 and CDR2 sequences are SNHLY and FYNNEI. Trimming took off 4 bases at V and 3 bases at J, with 14 bases between the two ends. This CDR3 spans 15 amino acids. The CDR3 here is CASSGENPLTDTQYF. The CDR3 region has the DNA TGTGCCAGCAGTGGAGAGAACCCCCTAACAGATACGCAGTATTTT.

In its sample, this clonotype was seen many times. The chain combines TRBV29-1 with TRBJ2-1; the D is unclear. CDR1 is SQVTM, CDR2 ANQGSEA, per germline. V gave up 0 bases and J gave up 0 bases, with 9 bases separating them. There are 15 residues in the CDR3. CDR3 protein: CSVEDGRSSYNEQFF. CDR3 sequence (DNA): TGCAGCGTTGAAGATGGTCGGAGCTCCTACAATGAGCAGTTCTTC.